The 14 T cell receptor beta chains below all came from one sample that was sequenced in a study of lymphopenia after photon versus proton radiotherapy. TCRdb keeps only in-frame clones here, not all; method: immunoSEQ multiplex PCR. There are around 25,000 clones in the sample; about 85% occur only once, and roughly 20% lies in the top ten. Sequencing used peripheral blood, obtained from a patient treated with photon-based radiotherapy. These receptors originate from a man aged 55 to 70 with pancreatic cancer.

The chain is built from TRBV18 and TRBJ2-7; 10 positions match TRBD1. J lost 2 bases, V lost 4 bases, and 5 bases had no gene match. From germline, CDR1 is KGHSH and CDR2 LQKENI. CDR3 length equals 15 residues. In DNA form, the CDR3 reads TGTGCCAGCTCACGCCGGACAGGGGGAACCTACGAGCAGTACTTC. It is translated as CASSRRTGGTYEQYF.

This sequence joins TRBV7-2 and TRBJ2-1; 13 bases are shared with TRBD2. CDR1 is SGHTA, CDR2 FQGNSA, per germline. J lost 4 bases, V lost 3 bases, and 0 bases had no gene match. The CDR3 has 15 residues. The chain's CDR3 is CASSLTSGGYNEQFF. In DNA form, the CDR3 reads TGTGCCAGCAGCTTGACTAGCGGGGGGTACAATGAGCAGTTCTTC.

In its sample, this clone was seen once. The genes are TRBV5-4 and TRBJ2-3, with TRBD2 matching 7 bases. The CDR3 contains 14 residues. V lost 3 bases and J lost 6; bases outside the gene matches: 7. CDR1 SGHNT and CDR2 YYREEE come from the germline V gene (reference sequence). In DNA form, the CDR3 reads TGTGCCAGCAGCTCCCGGGGAGGGTCGGATACGCAGTATTTT. It is translated as CASSSRGGSDTQYF.

The chain combines TRBV2 with TRBJ2-1; 8 nucleotides align to TRBD2. J was trimmed by 8 bases and V by 4 bases; bases with no gene match: 7. The CDR3 is 14 residues long. Germline values: CDR1 SNHLY, CDR2 FYNNEI. The CDR3 spells CASSVGSGGHEQFF. The CDR3 region has the DNA TGTGCCAGCAGTGTCGGGTCGGGGGGGCATGAGCAGTTCTTC.

This clone came up once. The V gene is TRBV4-1, the J gene TRBJ1-4; a possible D gene is TRBD1 (5 bases). The germline V and J ends were trimmed by 4 bases and 0 bases, with 15 bases remaining between them. The CDR3 runs 17 residues. Germline V gene data show CDR1 as MGHRA and CDR2 as YSYEKL. CDR3 nucleotides: TGCGCCAGCAGCCGCCCAGGTGGGGGGGCAACTAATGAAAAACTGTTTTTT. The encoded protein is CASSRPGGGATNEKLFF.

The V call is TRBV9, the J call TRBJ2-6, with a tentative D call TRBD2 (5 bases). Trimming stripped 4 bases from V and 0 bases from J, with 11 bases between. The CDR3 has 16 amino acids. Germline V gene sequence: CDR1 SGDLS, CDR2 YYNGEE. Written as DNA, the CDR3 is TGTGCCAGCAGCTTGAAGCGGCCCTCTGGGGCCAACGTCCTGACTTTC. The encoded protein is CASSLKRPSGANVLTF.

This clone was seen a single time. The chain combines TRBV9 with TRBJ2-1; D unclear. CDR1 is SGDLS, CDR2 YYNGEE, per germline. V lost 4 bases and J lost 9, with 17 bases in between. This CDR3 has 14 amino acids. The CDR3 region has the DNA TGTGCCAGCAGCCCAAAACCCTCGTTGGGTGAGCAGTTCTTC. Encoded protein: CASSPKPSLGEQFF.

CDR3 region: CASSQGRGMNTEAFF. The DNA of the CDR3 is TGCGCCAGCAGCCAGGGGCGCGGGATGAACACTGAAGCTTTCTTT. The rearrangement joins TRBV4-1 to TRBJ1-1; weak D call: TRBD1 (5 bases). The germline V and J ends were trimmed by 3 bases and 0 bases, with 11 bases remaining between them. This CDR3 spans 15 amino acids. Germline-derived CDR1 and CDR2 are MGHRA and YSYEKL.

This clone was observed once. The chain uses TRBV5-1 and TRBJ2-1; D gene unclear. Germline CDR1 and CDR2: SGHRS and YFSETQ. V gave up 8 bases and J gave up 9 bases, with 9 bases separating them. This CDR3 region has 10 residues. This CDR3 reads CARLLLEQFF. The CDR3 region has the DNA TGCGCCAGGCTATTACTTGAGCAGTTCTTC.

The chain links TRBV18 to TRBJ1-1; 7 bases align to TRBD1. CDR3 size: 15 residues. After removal of 3 bases from V and 0 bases from J, the junction contained 4 bases not matched to a gene. Germline V gene data show CDR1 as KGHSH and CDR2 as LQKENI. This CDR3 reads CASSPSTGMNTEAFF. The CDR3 DNA sequence: TGTGCCAGCTCACCTTCGACAGGGATGAACACTGAAGCTTTCTTT.

This chain links TRBV6-5 with TRBJ2-1; D ambiguous. V dropped 0 bases and J dropped 11 bases, with 8 bases sitting between them. This CDR3 spans 12 amino acids. Germline loops: CDR1 MNHEY, CDR2 SVGAGI. CDR3 loop: CASSYSGIKQFF. CDR3 DNA: TGTGCCAGCAGTTACTCGGGCATAAAGCAGTTCTTC.

The chain combines TRBV10-3 with TRBJ2-3, with 7 bases aligning to TRBD1. Germline V CDR1 and CDR2: ENHRY, SYGVKD. The CDR3 has 14 amino acids. J was trimmed by 4 bases and V by 10 bases; bases with no gene match: 11. CDR3: CATTTGYSADTQYF. In DNA form, the CDR3 reads TGTGCCACCACGACAGGGTACTCCGCAGATACGCAGTATTTT.

The rearrangement uses TRBV18 and TRBJ2-1; a possible D gene is TRBD1 (5 bases). V lost 3 bases and J 9 bases, leaving 15 bases between the germline ends. CDR3 length: 14 residues. Germline CDR1 reads KGHSH; CDR2 reads LQKENI. Written as DNA, the CDR3 is TGTGCCAGCTCACCTCAGACAGACGTGGCTGAGCAGTTCTTC. Protein sequence: CASSPQTDVAEQFF.

This chain links TRBV9 with TRBJ1-6, with D perhaps matching TRBD1 (6 bases). This CDR3 is built from 12 residues. Between the trimmed V and J ends, which lost 3 bases and 10 bases, there was a span of 8 bases. The germline CDR1 and CDR2 sequences are SGDLS and YYNGEE. For the CDR3, the DNA is TGTGCCAGCAGCGCAGGGGTGTCACCCCTCCACTTT. This encodes CASSAGVSPLHF.